The source of this TCR beta chain is a study of T cell responses to AZD1222 COVID-19 vaccine. This CDR3 has 16 residues. V dropped 0 bases and J dropped 5 bases, with 13 bases sitting between them. Germline values: CDR1 LNHNV, CDR2 YYDKDF (reference sequence). General observations from the study: Vaccine-associated CD4 TCRs ranged over spike, dominating at 160-218 and 743-854. Spike-specific TCR repertoires showed rising breadth and depth after two AZD1222 doses. The repertoires were collected only after the peak T cell response.

Data came from immunoSEQ multiplex PCR; TCRdb stores just in-frame clones and leaves some out. The sample lists about 77,000 clones; around 90% were seen once. Note on this clone: Its target is unknown.

The receptor comes from an adult who received the AZD1222 COVID-19 vaccine. The chain joins TRBV15 to TRBJ2-2, with unresolved D. Sequencing used peripheral blood, obtained 28 days after the second AZD1222 dose. CDR3: CATSRDAGPRTGELFF. The CDR3 nucleotides are TGTGCCACCAGCAGAGATGCCGGCCCGAGGACCGGGGAGCTGTTTTTT.